This T cell receptor (beta chain) was identified in a study of T-cell reconstitution after alpha-beta-depleted transplantation in children. Trimming removed 6 bases from V and 4 bases from J; junction bases left unmatched: 6. Germline V gene sequence: CDR1 DFQATT, CDR2 SNEGSKA (reference sequence). The CDR3 extends over 13 amino acids. Unique molecular identifiers were used to barcode this TCRbeta library. TCRdb reanalysed the PCR reads using MiXCR and keeps one entry per CDR3 protein. The repertoire holds around 490,000 distinct CDR3 sequences, with about 10% as singletons. This clonotype occurred many times. Its antigen is still unknown. Notes on the study in general: Reportedly, alpha-beta T cells present about two months post-transplant originated from several hundred expanded clones of graft origin. Hyperexpanded clones declined; after one year, newly produced T cells mostly supplied diversity. High day-60 TCRbeta diversity in some patients came from surviving recipient T cells and thymic progenitors.

This receptor was obtained from a female patient aged 2 to 10 who had a stem cell transplant for aplastic anemia, so the T cells may come from the graft donor. The sequenced sample was PBMCs, mostly from graft donor cells, obtained 180 days after TCRalphabeta/CD19-depleted stem cell transplant. V and J are TRBV20-1 and TRBJ1-5; 7 nucleotides align to TRBD1. The CDR3 loop is CSALDRENQPQHF. The CDR3 DNA sequence: TGCAGTGCATTAGACAGGGAGAATCAGCCCCAGCATTTT.